This T cell receptor (beta chain) is drawn from a study of human T cells and chemical hapten exposure. The V gene's germline CDR1 is SGHTA and CDR2 FQGNSA. Trimming removed 5 bases from V and 8 bases from J; junction bases left unmatched: 4. CDR3 size: 14 residues. Time point: pre-sensitization, week 0. Treatment here: therapeutic diphenylcyclopropenone sensitization with weekly scalp DPC. TCRdb ran MiXCR on the RACE reads and lists one entry per CDR3 protein. The table includes fewer than 300,000 distinct CDR3 sequences, 7.5% to 9% detected once. In its sample, this clonotype was seen a few times. This material consisted of whole blood, taken in connection with sensitization to the hapten diphenylcyclopropenone (DPC). This receptor was taken from a middle-aged woman with alopecia areata. Some clones in this sample may be carry-over from other donors' samples. The chain carries TRBV7-2 and TRBJ2-1, with 12 bases matching TRBD2. The CDR3 DNA reads TGTGCCAGCAGCCTACTAGCGGGAGGACATGAGCAGTTCTTC. It translates to CASSLLAGGHEQFF.